The 21 T cell receptor beta chains in this list originate from one sample, sequenced in a study of T cells in Graves' hyperthyroidism and ophthalmopathy. Researchers amplified the TCR beta CDR3 regions from RNA transcripts. HTBI primers were used for first-round RT-PCR of the TCR CDR3. MiXCR was run by TCRdb on the multiplex PCR reads, yielding one entry per CDR3 protein. The sample gives about 360,000 distinct CDR3 sequences, roughly 14% of which show up once; less than 25% is in the top ten. The sequenced material came from blood. The source is a man aged 25 to 45 with Graves' hyperthyroidism that later progressed to Graves' ophthalmopathy.

This clonotype was seen ten or more times. The chain joins TRBV2 to TRBJ1-1; no reliable D call. Trimming shortened V by 7 bases and J by 1 base, and 10 bases separated the two germline ends. This CDR3 is built from 13 residues. Germline V CDR1 and CDR2: SNHLY, FYNNEI. Written as DNA, the CDR3 is TGTGCCAGCACCCAGGACGGGAACACTGAAGCTTTCTTT. It specifies CASTQDGNTEAFF. Looking up the rest from reference TRBV2 and TRBJ1-1 gives the full variable domain: EPEVTQTPSHQVTQMGQEVILRCVPISNHLYFYWYRQILGQKVEFLVSFYNNEISEKSEIFDDQFSVERPDGSNFTLKIRSTKLEDSAMYFCASTQDGNTEAFFGQGTRLTVV.

This clonotype was detected many times. The chain recombines TRBV2 with TRBJ2-7; 8 positions match TRBD1. Germline V gene sequence: CDR1 SNHLY, CDR2 FYNNEI. The length of the CDR3 is 12 residues. Trimming at V came to 7 bases and at J to 3 bases, leaving 2 bases not matched to a gene. The CDR3 nucleotides read TGTGCCAGCATGGGACAGGACTACGAGCAGTACTTC. Its protein product is CASMGQDYEQYF.

This clonotype showed up many times. CDR3 coding DNA: TGTGCCAGCACCTGGACAGGGGGCTACGAGCAGTACTTC. Its translation: CASTWTGGYEQYF. This chain links TRBV2 with TRBJ2-7; TRBD1 aligns across 10 bases. Trimming cost V 7 bases and J 3 bases; bases outside gene matches: 3. Per the germline V gene, CDR1 is SNHLY and CDR2 is FYNNEI. The CDR3 sequence is 13 residues long.

This clonotype was detected only a few times. This sequence joins TRBV27 and TRBJ2-7, with no clear D. The length of the CDR3 is 14 residues. V was pared by 5 bases and J by 6 bases, with 17 bases between. CDR1 and CDR2 from the germline V gene are MNHEY and SMNVEV (reference sequence). The CDR3 loop reads CASSIQIRGSEQYF. The CDR3 DNA is TGTGCCAGCAGTATACAGATCCGAGGTTCCGAGCAGTACTTC.

In this sample, this clonotype turned up many times. The chain is built from TRBV12-3 or TRBV12-4 and TRBJ2-1; 7 bases line up with TRBD2. Unmatched junction bases numbered 6, after V lost 6 bases and J lost 10 bases. This CDR3 has 12 amino acids. The CDR3 nucleotides read TGTGCCAGCAGCCCGGGGGGTCACGAGCAGTTCTTC. It yields the protein CASSPGGHEQFF.

J is TRBJ2-2 and V is TRBV3-1; D is unresolved. Germline-derived CDR1 and CDR2 are LGHDT and YNNKEL (reference sequence). V shed 2 bases and J shed 6 bases, with 10 bases lying between them. The CDR3 is made up of 14 amino acids. In DNA, the CDR3 is TGTGCCAGCAGCCAAAATAGTGGGCCCGGGGAGCTGTTTTTT. This gives the protein CASSQNSGPGELFF.

This clonotype has at least ten counts. V gene TRBV2 combines with J gene TRBJ1-5; the D gene is possibly TRBD1 (6 bases). Germline loops: CDR1 SNHLY, CDR2 FYNNEI. The CDR3 runs to 15 residues. V was pared by 3 bases and J by 0 bases, with 9 bases between. The CDR3 loop is CASSEDSYSNQPQHF. CDR3 nucleotides: TGTGCCAGCAGTGAGGACAGCTATAGCAATCAGCCCCAGCATTTT.

V gene TRBV9 combines with J gene TRBJ2-3; TRBD2 matches at 7 bases. Germline CDR1 and CDR2: SGDLS and YYNGEE. V shed 3 bases, J shed 2 bases, and the junction held 12 bases outside the gene matches. The CDR3 has 17 amino acids. Written as DNA, the CDR3 is TGTGCCAGCAGCGCGTGGGCGGGGGAGGGCGACACAGATACGCAGTATTTT. It specifies CASSAWAGEGDTDTQYF.

This clonotype was recorded at least ten times. CDR3: CASSLASGTGGYEQYF. The CDR3 DNA reads TGTGCCAGCAGCCTCGCTTCCGGGACAGGGGGCTACGAGCAGTACTTC. V gene TRBV7-9 combines with J gene TRBJ2-7; 11 bases fit TRBD1. Per the germline V gene, CDR1 is SEHNR and CDR2 is FQNEAQ (reference sequence). The CDR3 sequence is 16 residues long. Trimming took 5 bases from V and 3 from J; bases not matched to a gene: 9. Full variable domain (outside the CDR3, taken from reference TRBV7-9 and TRBJ2-7): DTGVSQNPRHKITKRGQNVTFRCDPISEHNRLYWYRQTLGQGPEFLTYFQNEAQLEKSRLLSDRFSAERPKGSFSTLEIQRTEQGDSAMYLCASSLASGTGGYEQYFGPGTRLTVT.

In this sample, this clonotype turned up a few times. The chain joins TRBV6-1 to TRBJ2-5, with TRBD2 as a possible D gene (6 bases). This CDR3 spans 14 amino acids. Germline V lookup: CDR1 MNHNS, CDR2 SASEGT. Trimming removed 6 bases from V and 8 bases from J, with 19 bases in between. CDR3 protein: CASSRRRAGSTQYF. The CDR3 DNA reads as TGTGCCAGCAGCCGTCGGAGGGCGGGAAGCACCCAGTACTTC.

The chain is built from TRBV12-3 or TRBV12-4 and TRBJ2-6; D is ambiguous. This CDR3 is built from 13 residues. V was trimmed by 6 bases and J by 3 bases, leaving 6 bases between them. CDR3 DNA sequence: TGTGCCAGCAGCCGCAATGGGGCCAACGTCCTGACTTTC. Encoded protein: CASSRNGANVLTF.

This clonotype was detected a few times. The rearrangement links TRBV20-1 to TRBJ2-3; perhaps TRBD2 as D (6 bases). V dropped 5 bases and J dropped 8 bases, with 11 bases sitting between them. This CDR3 is 11 amino acids long. Germline V gives CDR1 DFQATT, CDR2 SNEGSKA (reference sequence). CDR3 residues: CSAGAGFTQYF. The CDR3 coding sequence is TGCAGTGCTGGGGCGGGGTTTACGCAGTATTTT.

This clonotype showed up many times. The chain uses TRBV7-3 and TRBJ1-1; no reliable D call. Germline V lookup: CDR1 SGHTA, CDR2 FQGTGA. This CDR3 has 15 residues. Trimming took off 0 bases at V and 1 base at J, with 9 bases between the two ends. CDR3 coding DNA: TGTGCCAGCAGCTTAACCCACGGACCGAACACTGAAGCTTTCTTT. Its protein product is CASSLTHGPNTEAFF.

CDR3 amino acids: CASSPNFSGGEQFF. The CDR3, as DNA: TGTGCCAGCAGCCCGAACTTTAGCGGAGGGGAGCAGTTCTTC. The chain uses TRBV7-2 and TRBJ2-1; possibly TRBD2 for D (6 bases). The CDR3 spans 14 residues. The V end lost 5 bases, the J end lost 10 bases, and 18 bases lay between the germline ends. The germline V gene encodes CDR1 SGHTA and CDR2 FQGNSA.

This clonotype showed up just a few times. This chain joins TRBV5-1 and TRBJ1-2, with no clear D. There are 11 residues in the CDR3. CDR1 is SGHRS and CDR2 is YFSETQ in the germline V gene. Deletions cut 0 bases from V and 8 bases from J, with 5 bases between. For the CDR3, the DNA is TGCGCCAGCAGCTTGGGAGCCGGCTACACCTTC. Residues: CASSLGAGYTF.

V and J are TRBV27 and TRBJ1-1, with TRBD1 matching 7 bases. The CDR3 extends over 16 amino acids. V was clipped by 3 bases and J by 0 bases; unmatched bases: 7. CDR1 is MNHEY, CDR2 SMNVEV, per germline (reference sequence). CDR3 DNA sequence: TGTGCCAGCAGTTTTGAGGGGGCGAAAATGAACACTGAAGCTTTCTTT. This encodes CASSFEGAKMNTEAFF.

At least ten counts were recorded for this clonotype. The CDR3 spells CASSEKPGIQYF. The CDR3 DNA reads TGTGCCAGCAGCGAGAAACCTGGCATTCAGTACTTC. The chain uses TRBV28 and TRBJ2-4; D is ambiguous. CDR1 and CDR2 (germline): MDHEN, SYDVKM. The CDR3 covers 12 residues. V lost 6 bases and J lost 9, with 12 bases in between.

Ten or more counts support this clonotype. In DNA form, the CDR3 reads TGTGCCAGCAGCCCAGGGATGAACTATGGCTACACCTTC. This encodes CASSPGMNYGYTF. This rearrangement joins TRBV7-2 to TRBJ1-2; possibly TRBD1 for D (5 bases). The V and J ends lost 5 bases and 2 bases respectively, with 9 bases between them. This CDR3 has 13 residues. From germline, CDR1 is SGHTA and CDR2 FQGNSA.

This clonotype was picked up many times. This chain joins TRBV27 and TRBJ1-5; 9 positions match TRBD1. This CDR3 comprises 12 residues. Germline V gene data show CDR1 as MNHEY and CDR2 as SMNVEV (reference sequence). V lost 6 bases, J lost 6 bases, and 0 bases stayed unmatched. The CDR3 DNA follows: TGTGCCAGCAGGACAGGGGGTCAGCCCCAGCATTTT. It is translated as CASRTGGQPQHF.

This chain links TRBV20-1 with TRBJ1-4; 10 positions agree with TRBD1. Unmatched junction bases numbered 6, after V lost 6 bases and J lost 8 bases. The CDR3 consists of 13 residues. CDR1 DFQATT and CDR2 SNEGSKA come from the germline V gene (reference sequence). CDR3 sequence reads: CSARQGATEKLFF. CDR3 nucleotide sequence: TGCAGTGCCAGACAGGGGGCAACGGAAAAACTGTTTTTT.

In this sample, this clonotype turned up many times. The DNA of the CDR3 is TGTGCCAGCAGTTTAAAGAGACCTTTCTATGGCTACACCTTC. Amino acid sequence: CASSLKRPFYGYTF. This rearrangement joins TRBV12-3 or TRBV12-4 to TRBJ1-2; no firm D call. Between the trimmed V and J ends, which lost 2 bases and 4 bases, there was a span of 11 bases. This CDR3 contains 14 residues.